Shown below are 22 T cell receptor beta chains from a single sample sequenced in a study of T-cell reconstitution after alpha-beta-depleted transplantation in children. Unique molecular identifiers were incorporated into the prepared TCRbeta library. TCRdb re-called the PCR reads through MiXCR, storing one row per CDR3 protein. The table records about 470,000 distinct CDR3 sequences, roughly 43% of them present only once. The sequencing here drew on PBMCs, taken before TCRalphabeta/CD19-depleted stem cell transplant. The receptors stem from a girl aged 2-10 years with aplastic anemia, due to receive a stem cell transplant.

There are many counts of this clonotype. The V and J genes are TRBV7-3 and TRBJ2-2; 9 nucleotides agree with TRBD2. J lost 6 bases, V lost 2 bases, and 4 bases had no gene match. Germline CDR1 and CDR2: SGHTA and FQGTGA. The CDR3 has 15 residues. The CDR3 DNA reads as TGTGCCAGCAGCTTAGGCCTAGCGGGACCCGGGGAGCTGTTTTTT. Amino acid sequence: CASSLGLAGPGELFF.

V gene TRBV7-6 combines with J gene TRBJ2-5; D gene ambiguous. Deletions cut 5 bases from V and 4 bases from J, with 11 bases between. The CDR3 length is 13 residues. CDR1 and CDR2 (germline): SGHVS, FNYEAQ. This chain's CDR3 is CASSAPLVETQYF. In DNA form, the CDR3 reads TGTGCCAGCAGCGCCCCGTTGGTAGAGACCCAGTACTTC. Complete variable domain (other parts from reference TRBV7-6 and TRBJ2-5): GAGVSQSPRYKVTKRGQDVALRCDPISGHVSLYWYRQALGQGPEFLTYFNYEAQQDKSGLPNDRFSAERPEGSISTLTIQRTEQRDSAMYRCASSAPLVETQYFGPGTRLLVL.

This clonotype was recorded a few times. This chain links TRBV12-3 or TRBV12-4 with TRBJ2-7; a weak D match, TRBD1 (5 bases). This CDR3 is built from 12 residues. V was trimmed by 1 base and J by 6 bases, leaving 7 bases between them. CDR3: CASSLEGSEQYF. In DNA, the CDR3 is TGTGCCAGCAGTTTAGAGGGGTCCGAGCAGTACTTC.

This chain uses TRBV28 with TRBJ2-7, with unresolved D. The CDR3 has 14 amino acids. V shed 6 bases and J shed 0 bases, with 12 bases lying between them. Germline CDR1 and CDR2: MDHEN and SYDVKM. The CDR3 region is CASRATTNSYEQYF. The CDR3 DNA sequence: TGTGCCAGCAGGGCGACAACAAACTCCTACGAGCAGTACTTC.

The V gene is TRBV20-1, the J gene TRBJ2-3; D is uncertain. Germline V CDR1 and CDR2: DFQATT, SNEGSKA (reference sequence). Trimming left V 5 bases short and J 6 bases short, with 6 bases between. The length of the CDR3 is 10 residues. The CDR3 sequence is CSALVDTQYF. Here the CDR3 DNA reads TGCAGTGCTCTAGTTGATACGCAGTATTTT.

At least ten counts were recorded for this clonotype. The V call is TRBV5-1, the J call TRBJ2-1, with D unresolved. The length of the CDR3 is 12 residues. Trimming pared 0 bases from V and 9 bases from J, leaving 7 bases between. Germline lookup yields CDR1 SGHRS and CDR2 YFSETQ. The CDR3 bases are TGCGCCAGCAGCTTGGCCCAGACTGAGCAGTTCTTC. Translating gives CASSLAQTEQFF. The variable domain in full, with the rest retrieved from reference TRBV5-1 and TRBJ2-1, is KAGVTQTPRYLIKTRGQQVTLSCSPISGHRSVSWYQQTPGQGLQFLFEYFSETQRNKGNFPGRFSGRQFSNSRSEMNVSTLELGDSALYLCASSLAQTEQFFGPGTRLTVL.

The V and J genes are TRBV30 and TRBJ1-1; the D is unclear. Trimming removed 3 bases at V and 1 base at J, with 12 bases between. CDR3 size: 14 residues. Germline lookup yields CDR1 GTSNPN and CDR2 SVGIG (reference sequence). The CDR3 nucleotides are TGTGCCTGGAGAACTCGTCAGCAGAACACTGAAGCTTTCTTT. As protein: CAWRTRQQNTEAFF.

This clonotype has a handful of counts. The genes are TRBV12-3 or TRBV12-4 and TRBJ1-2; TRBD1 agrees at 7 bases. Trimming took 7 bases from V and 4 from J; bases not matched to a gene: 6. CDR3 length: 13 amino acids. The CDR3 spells CASTGQSIYGYTF. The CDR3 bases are TGTGCCAGCACGGGACAGAGTATCTATGGCTACACCTTC.

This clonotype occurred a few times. For the CDR3, the DNA is TGCGCCAGCAGCTTTCTGCGGGATGAGCAGTTCTTC. Encoded protein: CASSFLRDEQFF. V gene TRBV5-1 combines with J gene TRBJ2-1; TRBD2 might be the D (5 bases). Germline CDR1 is SGHRS and CDR2 is YFSETQ. This CDR3 is 12 amino acids long. The germline V and J ends were trimmed by 2 bases and 8 bases, with 8 bases remaining between them.

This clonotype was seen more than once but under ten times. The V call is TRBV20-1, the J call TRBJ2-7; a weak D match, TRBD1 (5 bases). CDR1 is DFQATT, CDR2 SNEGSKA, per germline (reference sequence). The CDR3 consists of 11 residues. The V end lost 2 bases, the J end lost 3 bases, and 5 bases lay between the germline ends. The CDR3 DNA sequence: TGCAGTGCTAGAAGGGGCTACGAGCAGTACTTC. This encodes CSARRGYEQYF.

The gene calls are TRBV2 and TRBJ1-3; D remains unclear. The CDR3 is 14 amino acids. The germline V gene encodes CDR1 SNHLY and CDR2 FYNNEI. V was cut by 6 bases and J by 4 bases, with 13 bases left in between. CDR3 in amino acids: CASRPTSGGNTIYF. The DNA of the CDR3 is TGTGCCAGCAGGCCTACCTCGGGAGGAAACACCATATATTTT.

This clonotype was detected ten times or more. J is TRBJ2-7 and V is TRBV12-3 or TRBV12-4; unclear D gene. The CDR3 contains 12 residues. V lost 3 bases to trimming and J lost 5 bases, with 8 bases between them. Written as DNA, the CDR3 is TGTGCCAGCAGTTTTAGGGCGGACGAGCAGTACTTC. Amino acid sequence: CASSFRADEQYF.

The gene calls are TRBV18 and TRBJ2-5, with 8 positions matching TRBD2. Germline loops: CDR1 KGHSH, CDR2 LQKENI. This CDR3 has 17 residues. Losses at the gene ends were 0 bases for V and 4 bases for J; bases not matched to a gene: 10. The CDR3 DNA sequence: TGTGCCAGCTCACCACCCCGAGCGGGAGCGGGGAGAGAGACCCAGTACTTC. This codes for CASSPPRAGAGRETQYF.

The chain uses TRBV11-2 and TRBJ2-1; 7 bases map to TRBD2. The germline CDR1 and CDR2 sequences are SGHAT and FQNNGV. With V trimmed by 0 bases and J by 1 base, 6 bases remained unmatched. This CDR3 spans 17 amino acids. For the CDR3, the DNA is TGTGCCAGCAGCTTAGATGCCGGGGGGAATTCCTACAATGAGCAGTTCTTC. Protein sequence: CASSLDAGGNSYNEQFF.

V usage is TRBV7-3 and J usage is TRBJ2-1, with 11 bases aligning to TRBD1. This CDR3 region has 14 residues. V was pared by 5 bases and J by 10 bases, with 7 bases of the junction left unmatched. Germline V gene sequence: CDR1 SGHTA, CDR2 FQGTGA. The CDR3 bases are TGTGCCAGCAGCCTCGGACAGGGGGCAACGGAGCAGTTCTTC. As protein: CASSLGQGATEQFF.

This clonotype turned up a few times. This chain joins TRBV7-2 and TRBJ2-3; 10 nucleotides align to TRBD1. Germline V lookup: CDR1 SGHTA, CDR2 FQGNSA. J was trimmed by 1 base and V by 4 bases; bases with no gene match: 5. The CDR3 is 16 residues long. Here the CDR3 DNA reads TGTGCCAGCAGCTACTTCGGGACAGGGGGCACAGATACGCAGTATTTT. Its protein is CASSYFGTGGTDTQYF. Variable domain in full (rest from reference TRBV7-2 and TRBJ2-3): GAGVSQSPSNKVTEKGKDVELRCDPISGHTALYWYRQSLGQGLEFLIYFQGNSAPDKSGLPSDRFSAERTGGSVSTLTIQRTQQEDSAVYLCASSYFGTGGTDTQYFGPGTRLTVL.

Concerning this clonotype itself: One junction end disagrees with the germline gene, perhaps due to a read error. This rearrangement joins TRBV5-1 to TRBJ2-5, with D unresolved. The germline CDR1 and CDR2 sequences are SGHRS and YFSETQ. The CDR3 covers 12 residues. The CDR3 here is CANSLARETQYF. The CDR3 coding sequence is TGCGCCAACAGCTTGGCTAGGGAGACCCAGTACTTC.

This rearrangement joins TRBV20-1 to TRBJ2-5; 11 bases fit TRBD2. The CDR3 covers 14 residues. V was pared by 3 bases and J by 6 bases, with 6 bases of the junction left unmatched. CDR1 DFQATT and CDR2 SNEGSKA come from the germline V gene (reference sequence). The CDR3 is CSARDSGGGKTQYF. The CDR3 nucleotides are TGCAGTGCTAGGGATAGCGGGGGGGGTAAGACCCAGTACTTC.

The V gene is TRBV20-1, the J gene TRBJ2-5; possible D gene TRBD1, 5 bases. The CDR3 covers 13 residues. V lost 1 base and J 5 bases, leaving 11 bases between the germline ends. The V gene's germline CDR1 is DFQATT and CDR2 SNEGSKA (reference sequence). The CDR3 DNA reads TGCAGTGCTAGAGGGGGCTATCTGGAGACCCAGTACTTC. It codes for CSARGGYLETQYF.

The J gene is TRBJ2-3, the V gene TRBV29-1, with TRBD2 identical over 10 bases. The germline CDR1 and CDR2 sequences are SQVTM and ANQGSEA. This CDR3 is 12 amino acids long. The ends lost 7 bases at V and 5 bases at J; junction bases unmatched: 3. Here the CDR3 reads CSAASGGDTQYF. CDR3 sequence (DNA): TGCAGCGCCGCTAGCGGGGGAGATACGCAGTATTTT.

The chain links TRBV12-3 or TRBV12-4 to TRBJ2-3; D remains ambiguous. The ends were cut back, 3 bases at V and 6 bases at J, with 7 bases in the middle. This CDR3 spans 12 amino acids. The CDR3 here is CASSFPLDTQYF. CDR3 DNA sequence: TGTGCCAGCAGTTTCCCCCTCGATACGCAGTATTTT.

The CDR3 nucleotides read TGTGCCAGCAGCTTGAGATCAGGGGACACTGAAGCTTTCTTT. Its translation: CASSLRSGDTEAFF. The chain recombines TRBV7-9 with TRBJ1-1; weak D call: TRBD1 (6 bases). Germline V gene lookup returns CDR1 SEHNR and CDR2 FQNEAQ (reference sequence). The CDR3 length is 14 residues. The ends were cut back, 3 bases at V and 3 bases at J, with 11 bases in the middle.